The source of this T cell receptor (beta chain) is a study of OX40 agonist ivuxolimab in advanced cancers. Study-level background: Dose-escalation patients' cancers were hepatocellular carcinoma, melanoma, renal cell or head and neck cancer. Study outcomes and limitations: More expanded clones were seen, on average, in CD8+ T cells than in CD4+. Certain nonresponders additionally had low normalized T-cell clonal expansion.

Comment on this clone: The antigen remains undetermined.

Profiling relied on immunoSEQ multiplex PCR, and the TCRdb table lists in-frame clones only, not all of them. Of about 73,000 clones in the sample, 90% were seen once. This TCR was sampled from an adult with an advanced solid tumor such as melanoma, head and neck, liver or kidney cancer. The starting material was CD4+ or CD8+ T cells sorted from blood, obtained in a trial of the OX40 agonist ivuxolimab.

The DNA for the CDR3 is TGTGCCAGCAGCTTCACAGGGGGTAGCAATCAGCCCCAGCATTTT. Its protein product is CASSFTGGSNQPQHF. This sequence joins TRBV28 and TRBJ1-5, with 8 bases matching TRBD1. This CDR3 region has 15 residues. After removal of 6 bases from V and 0 bases from J, the junction contained 4 bases not matched to a gene. The germline V gene encodes CDR1 MDHEN and CDR2 SYDVKM.